The source of this T cell receptor beta chain is a study of regulatory T cells in long-lasting Graves disease. The TCR beta library used iRepertoire HTBI primers with Arm-PCR amplification of CDR3. Via MiXCR, TCRdb re-called the multiplex PCR reads, giving one row per CDR3 protein. The repertoire includes under 400,000 distinct CDR3 sequences, about a sixth of them detected once, and about 27% sits in the top ten. Indicated time point: newly diagnosed GD, antithyroid drugs for less than 3 months. Researchers made the TCR library from RNA that was extracted from PBMCs. EDTA tubes held 7 to 9 milliliters of peripheral blood from each patient. This clonotype was recorded at least ten times. Its specificity is not known. Trimming removed 1 base at V and 0 bases at J, with 10 bases between. CDR3 length: 15 residues. The germline gives CDR1 LGHDT, CDR2 YNNKEL (reference sequence). Study outcomes and limitations: Persistent patients shared 2,741 public clonotypes among themselves. Newly diagnosed patients shared fewer, at around 970.

The same data also contributed to another study, on T cells in Graves' hyperthyroidism and ophthalmopathy. According to that study: Diagnostic decisions used clinical symptoms, serum thyroxine and TRAb, thyroid ultrasound and orbital computed tomography. Using the HTBI primer set, a first-round RT-PCR was run on the TCR CDR3.

Sequencing was performed on peripheral blood mononuclear cells (PBMCs), taken at new diagnosis, from a patient treated with antithyroid drugs. The receptor was isolated from a man aged 40-49 years with Graves disease. The chain has TRBV3-1 and TRBJ2-7, with D maybe TRBD1 (6 bases). CDR3 protein: CASSQAGHLSYEQYF. CDR3 nucleotides: TGTGCCAGCAGCCAAGCGGGACACCTCTCCTACGAGCAGTACTTC.